This passage covers 29 T cell receptor beta chains from one sample sequenced in a study of control samples from healthy donors and cancer patients. Here immunoSEQ multiplex PCR was the method, and the copy in TCRdb shows in-frame clones only, minus some. Here the sample spans fewer than 90,000 clones, approximately 80% being singletons. Sample: blood. Source of these receptors: a man aged 50 to 59 in good health.

This sequence joins TRBV11-1 and TRBJ1-2, with 7 bases lining up with TRBD1. The trim removed 5 bases at V and 2 bases at J, leaving 8 bases unmatched. Germline CDR1 is SGHAT and CDR2 is FQDESV (reference sequence). The CDR3 extends over 15 amino acids. CDR3 sequence (DNA): TGTGCCAGCAGCACCGACAGGGCGATAAACTATGGCTACACCTTC. Translated, it gives CASSTDRAINYGYTF.

This clone was seen just once. The rearrangement joins TRBV3-1 (or the pseudogene TRBV3-2) to TRBJ2-7; maybe TRBD2 (5 bases). Trimming cost V 0 bases and J 2 bases, with 17 bases left between them. The CDR3 consists of 17 residues. CDR1 and CDR2 (germline): LGHDT, YNNKEL (reference sequence). This chain's CDR3 is CASSQEVRGGSTYEQYF. As DNA, the CDR3 is TGTGCCAGCAGCCAAGAGGTGCGTGGAGGCTCCACCTACGAGCAGTACTTC.

V usage is TRBV6-5 and J usage is TRBJ1-1; tentatively, D is TRBD1 (6 bases). This CDR3 has 13 residues. Germline V gene sequence: CDR1 MNHEY, CDR2 SVGAGI. V was clipped by 5 bases and J by 3 bases, with 10 bases between them. CDR3 sequence: CASSTTGDTEAFF. The CDR3 DNA reads TGTGCCAGCAGTACGACAGGTGACACTGAAGCTTTCTTT.

The chain couples TRBV11-2 to TRBJ1-2; D ambiguous. The CDR3 has 12 amino acids. Germline V CDR1 and CDR2: SGHAT, FQNNGV. V shed 3 bases and J shed 5 bases, with 7 bases lying between them. The CDR3 DNA is TGTGCCAGCAGCTTGCACCCGTATGGCTACACCTTC. Its protein product is CASSLHPYGYTF.

This chain uses TRBV4-1 with TRBJ1-4; TRBD1 might be the D (6 bases). The length of the CDR3 is 20 residues. Trimming left V 2 bases short and J 3 bases short, with 25 bases between. The V gene's germline CDR1 is MGHRA and CDR2 YSYEKL. CDR3 region: CASSQRETGLGGRANEKLFF. In nucleotides, the CDR3 is TGCGCCAGCAGCCAAAGGGAAACAGGGTTAGGCGGGCGTGCTAATGAAAAACTGTTTTTT.

The V call is TRBV29-1, the J call TRBJ2-1; D perhaps matches TRBD2 (6 bases). This CDR3 comprises 13 residues. Trimming took 6 bases from V and 5 from J, leaving 14 bases between them. Germline lookup yields CDR1 SQVTM and CDR2 ANQGSEA. As DNA, the CDR3 is TGCAGCGTCAACCGGGACTTCGACAATGAGCAGTTCTTC. It yields the protein CSVNRDFDNEQFF.

The chain employs TRBV11-2 and TRBJ2-7, with D perhaps assigned TRBD1 or TRBD2 (5 bases each). V lost 5 bases to trimming and J lost 5 bases, with 22 bases between them. The CDR3 consists of 16 residues. CDR1 is SGHAT, CDR2 FQNNGV, per germline. The CDR3 DNA reads as TGTGCCAGCAGCGGTACGAGGGGCAGGTTAGTCGACGAGCAGTACTTC. It encodes CASSGTRGRLVDEQYF.

The chain combines TRBV7-3 with TRBJ2-3, with 9 bases identical to TRBD2. J was trimmed by 8 bases and V by 1 base; bases with no gene match: 10. Germline V CDR1 and CDR2: SGHTA, FQGTGA. The CDR3 loop spans 16 amino acids. The CDR3 bases are TGTGCCAGCAGCTTAAGTGCTAGCGGGATGGCGGTTACGCAGTATTTT. Protein sequence: CASSLSASGMAVTQYF.

V gene TRBV9 combines with J gene TRBJ2-3; D call uncertain. The CDR3 length is 13 residues. V was trimmed by 0 bases and J by 5 bases, leaving 7 bases between them. Germline V gene data show CDR1 as SGDLS and CDR2 as YYNGEE. The CDR3 DNA is TGTGCCAGCAGCGTAGGAGACGGAGATACGCAGTATTTT. Amino acids: CASSVGDGDTQYF.

The chain recombines TRBV27 with TRBJ1-2; 7 bases match TRBD1. The germline gives CDR1 MNHEY, CDR2 SMNVEV (reference sequence). V trimming: 0 bases; J trimming: 4 bases; junction bases outside the gene matches: 5. This CDR3 region has 15 residues. The CDR3, as DNA: TGTGCCAGCAGTTTATCGTCCACAGGGGTCTATGGCTACACCTTC. Its translation is CASSLSSTGVYGYTF.

The chain is built from TRBV30 and TRBJ1-1; a possible D gene is TRBD1 (5 bases). The germline V gene encodes CDR1 GTSNPN and CDR2 SVGIG (reference sequence). V lost 8 bases and J lost 2, with 12 bases in between. The CDR3 spans 12 residues. CDR3 in amino acids: CALQRGNTEAFF. In nucleotides, the CDR3 is TGTGCCCTACAGCGGGGCAACACTGAAGCTTTCTTT.

The chain is built from TRBV25-1 and TRBJ1-1, with D perhaps matching TRBD1 (5 bases). The CDR3 contains 15 residues. V was shortened by 8 bases and J by 1 base, with 17 bases between the two germline ends. Germline-derived CDR1 and CDR2 are MGHDK and SYGVNS. The CDR3 here is CASVRVGLTNTEAFF. DNA for the CDR3: TGTGCCAGCGTTCGGGTGGGGCTAACGAACACTGAAGCTTTCTTT. Variable domain in full (rest from reference TRBV25-1 and TRBJ1-1): EADIYQTPRYLVIGTGKKITLECSQTMGHDKMYWYQQDPGMELHLIHYSYGVNSTEKGDLSSESTVSRIRTEHFPLTLESARPSHTSQYLCASVRVGLTNTEAFFGQGTRLTVV.

The chain recombines TRBV27 with TRBJ1-5, with D unclear. The V and J ends lost 4 bases and 4 bases respectively, with 8 bases between them. In germline, CDR1 is MNHEY, CDR2 SMNVEV (reference sequence). The CDR3 runs to 13 residues. For the CDR3, the DNA is TGTGCCAGCAGTTCCACGGAGAATCAGCCCCAGCATTTT. This codes for CASSSTENQPQHF.

The chain employs TRBV2 and TRBJ2-1; D is possibly TRBD1 or TRBD2 (6 bases each). Germline loops: CDR1 SNHLY, CDR2 FYNNEI. The CDR3 extends over 16 amino acids. The V end was cut by 2 bases, the J end by 2 bases, with 13 bases between. The CDR3 DNA follows: TGTGCCAGCAGTGAAAAGGGGGGCAGGGCCTACAATGAGCAGTTCTTC. This sequence encodes CASSEKGGRAYNEQFF.

The chain uses TRBV7-2 and TRBJ2-6; unclear D gene. V gave up 4 bases and J gave up 0 bases, with 13 bases separating them. The CDR3 is made up of 17 amino acids. CDR1 and CDR2 (germline): SGHTA, FQGNSA. This chain's CDR3 is CASSSGPPFSGANVLTF. CDR3 nucleotide sequence: TGTGCCAGCAGCTCAGGACCACCCTTCTCTGGGGCCAACGTCCTGACTTTC.

This clone was seen once. Different DNA sequences within this sample yield the same CDR3. The rearrangement uses TRBV5-1 and TRBJ2-7; D perhaps matches TRBD1 (6 bases). This CDR3 contains 15 residues. Trimming removed 0 bases at V and 2 bases at J, with 12 bases between. In germline, CDR1 is SGHRS, CDR2 YFSETQ. This chain's CDR3 is CASSLVAGATYEQYF. The DNA for the CDR3 is TGCGCCAGCAGCTTGGTTGCAGGGGCGACCTACGAGCAGTACTTC.

This sequence joins TRBV9 and TRBJ1-1, with 7 bases identical to TRBD1. The germline V gene has CDR1 SGDLS and CDR2 YYNGEE. V was pared by 4 bases and J by 3 bases, with 6 bases of the junction left unmatched. The CDR3 has 14 amino acids. Here the CDR3 reads CASSYRGGYTEAFF. CDR3 coding DNA: TGTGCCAGCAGCTACAGGGGCGGGTACACTGAAGCTTTCTTT.

The CDR3 region is CSVEPRGSGGYTF. CDR3 DNA sequence: TGCAGCGTTGAACCCAGGGGCAGCGGTGGCTACACCTTC. The chain recombines TRBV29-1 with TRBJ1-2; D might be TRBD1 (6 bases). Germline-derived CDR1 and CDR2 are SQVTM and ANQGSEA. The CDR3 loop spans 13 amino acids. V lost 2 bases to trimming and J lost 7 bases, with 14 bases between them.

J is TRBJ2-5 and V is TRBV27, with D possibly matching TRBD1 (6 bases). V lost 4 bases to trimming and J lost 4 bases, with 13 bases between them. CDR1 is MNHEY and CDR2 is SMNVEV in the germline V gene (reference sequence). This CDR3 is built from 14 residues. The CDR3 DNA follows: TGTGCCAGCAGTTCGATAGTGGGGGCAGAGACCCAGTACTTC. It is translated as CASSSIVGAETQYF.

This chain uses TRBV27 with TRBJ2-7; D is perhaps TRBD1 (5 bases). The V gene lost 6 bases and the J gene lost 3 bases, with 12 bases spanning the gap. This CDR3 is built from 13 residues. Germline V gene data show CDR1 as MNHEY and CDR2 as SMNVEV (reference sequence). The CDR3 spells CASRYRTNYEQYF. The CDR3 region has the DNA TGTGCCAGCAGATACAGGACCAACTACGAGCAGTACTTC.

On this clone: This specimen includes other DNA sequences encoding the same CDR3. The J gene is TRBJ1-1, the V gene TRBV12-3 or TRBV12-4, with D hard to call. V was pared by 1 base and J by 8 bases, with 8 bases between. CDR3 length: 12 residues. CDR3 nucleotides: TGTGCCAGCAGTTTAGGCTATACGGAAGCTTTCTTT. Its protein product is CASSLGYTEAFF.

This clone appeared a few times. The V gene is TRBV18, the J gene TRBJ1-2, with a tentative D call TRBD1 (5 bases). Trimming removed 3 bases at V and 5 bases at J, with 13 bases between. Germline values: CDR1 KGHSH, CDR2 LQKENI. CDR3 length: 14 residues. The CDR3 loop reads CASSPSTAAYGYTF. Here the CDR3 DNA reads TGTGCCAGCTCACCCTCGACAGCAGCTTATGGCTACACCTTC.

The CDR3 reads CAFHRGGTEAFF. The DNA for the CDR3 is TGTGCCTTCCACAGGGGAGGCACTGAAGCTTTCTTT. The V call is TRBV30, the J call TRBJ1-1; TRBD1 aligns across 7 bases. This CDR3 has 12 amino acids. Germline CDR1 GTSNPN, CDR2 SVGIG (reference sequence). After removal of 7 bases from V and 4 bases from J, the junction contained 6 bases not matched to a gene.

The chain joins TRBV7-2 to TRBJ2-1, with 10 nucleotides matching TRBD2. The CDR3 is 15 amino acids. From germline, CDR1 is SGHTA and CDR2 FQGNSA. Trimming cost V 1 base and J 8 bases; bases outside gene matches: 5. The DNA of the CDR3 is TGTGCCAGCAGCTTAGAACTAGCGGGGATCCATGAGCAGTTCTTC. Protein product: CASSLELAGIHEQFF.

This chain connects TRBV6-4 to TRBJ2-1, with TRBD2 matching 9 bases. CDR3 length: 14 residues. The V segment lost 4 bases and the J segment 7 bases; nucleotides outside the gene matches: 5. Germline CDR1 reads MRHNA; CDR2 reads SNTAGT. The CDR3 spells CASSVAGGRNEQFF. The CDR3 coding sequence is TGTGCCAGCAGTGTGGCGGGGGGGCGAAATGAGCAGTTCTTC.

V and J are TRBV7-2 and TRBJ1-4; D might be TRBD1 (6 bases). CDR1 is SGHTA and CDR2 is FQGNSA in the germline V gene. This CDR3 spans 15 amino acids. Trimming pared 0 bases from V and 4 bases from J, leaving 9 bases between. The CDR3 loop is CASSLAEGGNEKLFF. CDR3 nucleotides: TGTGCCAGCAGCTTAGCGGAGGGGGGTAATGAAAAACTGTTTTTT.

This chain uses TRBV5-5 with TRBJ2-7; no clear D. The CDR3 has 15 residues. Trimming shortened V by 4 bases and J by 0 bases, and 14 bases separated the two germline ends. The germline gives CDR1 SGHKS, CDR2 YYEKEE (reference sequence). In nucleotides, the CDR3 is TGTGCCAGCAGCCATTCTCTAGACCCCTCCTACGAGCAGTACTTC. Amino acid sequence: CASSHSLDPSYEQYF.

The V call is TRBV19, the J call TRBJ1-5; 7 nucleotides agree with TRBD1. This CDR3 has 16 amino acids. The ends lost 9 bases at V and 2 bases at J; junction bases unmatched: 13. The germline CDR1 and CDR2 sequences are LNHDA and SQIVND (reference sequence). The CDR3 loop is CASQGVSLAGNQPQHF. In DNA form, the CDR3 reads TGTGCCAGCCAGGGGGTCTCCTTAGCGGGCAATCAGCCCCAGCATTTT.

V usage is TRBV5-4 and J usage is TRBJ2-7; no reliable D call. V was cut by 4 bases and J by 5 bases, with 13 bases left in between. The CDR3 consists of 13 residues. Germline loops: CDR1 SGHNT, CDR2 YYREEE (reference sequence). The CDR3 sequence: CASSPSLQDEQYF. The DNA for the CDR3 is TGTGCCAGCAGCCCTTCTTTGCAGGACGAGCAGTACTTC.